This T cell receptor beta chain was sequenced for a study of T-cell memory formation after mild COVID-19 (TCRdb year 2021). Turning to the overall study: TCR sequence clusters from the two donors were largely donor specific. The cohort was made up of two young adult volunteers, one female and one male, who were previously healthy. Longitudinal TCRalpha and TCRbeta repertoire sequencing tracked T-cell clones expanding and contracting after mild COVID-19 in two donors.

Broader findings and caveats from the paper: SARS-CoV-2 specificity was not confirmed for the second-wave clones peaking on day 37. Only a couple of mild cases were covered in the study, and larger cohorts including severe cases with pre-infection samples were considered necessary. The detection of some responding clones in pre-infection memory suggests that pre-existing cross-reactive memory T cells joined the SARS-CoV-2 response. From day 15 to 85, contracting clones showed balanced CD4/CD8 phenotypes, whereas a second wave of clones that expanded from day 15 to 37 leaned towards CD4+. Contracting CD4+ clones were found mainly in CM and EM memory subsets, while CD8+ clones were enriched in EMRA.

Instrument used: Illumina NovaSeq 6000. TCRalpha and TCRbeta cDNA libraries were constructed by 5'RACE with constant-segment primers, with sample barcodes and unique molecular identifiers being introduced. Trizol reagent was used to extract RNA from every sample. The libraries were amplified in two PCR steps, and the second step added a second sample barcode and Illumina TruSeq adapters. Sequencing of the libraries was done on an Illumina NovaSeq, producing 2 x 150 bp paired-end reads. Per the authors' processing: With migec v1.2.7, reads were demultiplexed and then collapsed into UMI-guided consensus sequences. Using mixcr v2.1.11, the UMI consensuses were aligned to TRA and TRB V and J templates and assembled into clonotypes. A clonotype was counted as expanded or contracted only if both edgeR and NoisET called the change significant, with noise models trained on biological replicates. For edgeR calls, a false discovery rate-adjusted p below 0.01 and a log2 fold-change threshold of 1 were applied. PCA with hierarchical clustering of max-normalized trajectories of the 1000 most abundant clonotypes was used as exploratory dynamics analysis. The CD4 or CD8 phenotype of responding clones was assigned using the separately sequenced CD4+ and CD8+ repertoires. Starting from the raw public reads, TCRdb applied fastp trimming at Q25, assembled clones with MiXCR and retained in-frame beta chains. Each record represents a unique CDR3 protein, reported with the most common genes and DNA among its rows. The V and J calls and clone size come from TCRdb's table, not from the authors' own analysis. The sample has approximately 500,000 distinct CDR3 sequences on record, about 23% of them singletons. The top ten constitute under 15% of the sample.

V loses 5 bases, J loses 7 bases, and the germline ends lie 9 bases apart. Spanning cysteine to phenylalanine, the CDR3 consists of 12 amino acids. The CDR3 DNA has 36 bases and is translated from base 1. As encoded in the germline V gene, CDR1 is MGHRA while CDR2 is YSYEKL. This clonotype turned up a few times. Its antigen remains undetermined. Within one base of it there is no much larger clone, and no base qualities were kept. Ficoll-Paque density gradient centrifugation was the method used to isolate PBMCs. This TCR came from an adult woman who had mild COVID-19 (a few samples of this study predate the infection). The sample titles of this study are shuffled in the database, so cell type and time point are left out; the donor was told from shared clones. Sequenced material: PBMCs or a T cell subset sorted from them (not recorded which). Recombination joined TRBV4-1 with TRBJ2-1; no D gene can be assigned with confidence. The nucleotide sequence reads as follows: TGCGCCAGCAGCTTCCGTACGAATGAGCAGTTCTTC. This translates into CASSFRTNEQFF.